The T cell receptor (beta chain) described here comes from a study of blood T cells in healthy people across ages. The CDR3 totals 15 residues. Germline CDR1 SGHRS, CDR2 YFSETQ. The V segment lost 4 bases and the J segment 3 bases; nucleotides outside the gene matches: 7. For the second PCR, which ran for 7 to 11 cycles, a sample-barcoded 5' primer and a J-beta primer mix were used. TCRdb re-called the 5' RACE reads with MiXCR, one entry per CDR3 protein. Among some 1.7 million distinct CDR3 sequences, roughly 27% were seen once, and the ten largest hold about 8%. The sequence was obtained from a woman in her 30s in good health. The chain carries TRBV5-1 and TRBJ2-1; 7 bases agree with TRBD2. The specimen was blood. The CDR3 DNA follows: TGCGCCAGCAGCCCCCAGCGGGATATCTACAATGAGCAGTTCTTC. Protein sequence: CASSPQRDIYNEQFF. Together with reference TRBV5-1 and TRBJ2-1, the CDR3 gives the full variable domain: KAGVTQTPRYLIKTRGQQVTLSCSPISGHRSVSWYQQTPGQGLQFLFEYFSETQRNKGNFPGRFSGRQFSNSRSEMNVSTLELGDSALYLCASSPQRDIYNEQFFGPGTRLTVL.